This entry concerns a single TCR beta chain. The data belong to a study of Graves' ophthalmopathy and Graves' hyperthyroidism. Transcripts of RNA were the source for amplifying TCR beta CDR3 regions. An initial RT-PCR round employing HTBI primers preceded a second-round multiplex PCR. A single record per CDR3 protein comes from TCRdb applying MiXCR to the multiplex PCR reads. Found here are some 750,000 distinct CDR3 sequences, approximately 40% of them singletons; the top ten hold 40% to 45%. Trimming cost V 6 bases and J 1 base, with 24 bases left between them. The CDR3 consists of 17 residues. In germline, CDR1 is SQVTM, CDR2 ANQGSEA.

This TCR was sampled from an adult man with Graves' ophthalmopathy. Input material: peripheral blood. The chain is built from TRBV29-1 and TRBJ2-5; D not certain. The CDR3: CSVAGRQLGSAQETQYF. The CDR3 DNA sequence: TGCAGCGTCGCCGGCCGGCAGTTGGGCAGCGCCCAAGAGACCCAGTACTTC.